The clone carrying this T cell receptor beta chain was seen ten or more times. Antigen specificity is unknown. This sample's time point: sample taken at primary tumor resection. TCRdb reprocessed the 5' RACE reads via MiXCR and lists one record per CDR3 protein. The sample carries 9,000 to 10,000 distinct CDR3 sequences, 2.9% recorded once. The sample is drawn from a study of spatial heterogeneity in lung cancer. Study results and limitations: Within tumors, counts of expanded alpha and beta TCRs tracked tumor mutation counts.

This CDR3 contains 14 residues. Germline V lookup: CDR1 SGHNT, CDR2 YENEEA. The V gene lost 0 bases and the J gene lost 10 bases, with 16 bases spanning the gap. This specimen consisted of lung tumor tissue, obtained at surgery. The sequence was collected from a male donor with early-stage non-small cell lung cancer. The V and J genes are TRBV11-3 and TRBJ2-7; no firm D call. The CDR3 DNA follows: TGTGCCAGCAGCTTAGATTCGGCGGCCTCATACCAGTACTTC. It yields the protein CASSLDSAASYQYF.